This is a list of T cell receptor beta chains from one sample in a study of neurological immune-mediated disorders. TCRdb re-derived calls from the 5' RACE reads in MiXCR, one entry per CDR3 protein. The repertoire holds 65,000 to 85,000 distinct CDR3 sequences, with about 5.6% as singletons. Material: PBMCs. All receptors come from a woman aged 55-70 years with multiple sclerosis. Each CDR3 is given with its conserved first and last residue. Each record gives: V gene, J gene, clone size, D gene, CDR3 DNA, CDR3 protein. A D gene is named only where the DNA matches it firmly. Not all rows give a size; the values are once, few, many and, for expanded clones, a class.

>TRBV20-1|TRBJ2-7|many|TRBD2
TGCAGTGCTCTTGGGACTAGCGGGGGATCCTCCCCCTACGAGCAGTACTTC
CSALGTSGGSSPYEQYF
>TRBV12-3/TRBV12-4|TRBJ1-4|many|.
TGTGCCAGCAGAACCGGGACTAATCAAATTGAAAAACTGTTTTTT
CASRTGTNQIEKLFF
>TRBV6-5|TRBJ2-7|many|.
TGTGCCAGCAGTTACGACGGGTATTACGAGCAGTACTTC
CASSYDGYYEQYF
>TRBV20-1|TRBJ2-7|many|.
TGCAGTGCTAAGGGCGGGGCCTACGAGCAGTACTTC
CSAKGGAYEQYF
>TRBV29-1|TRBJ1-2|.|TRBD1
TGCAGCGTGGACCTGACAGGGGTAGCCCCTAACTATGGCTACACCTTC
CSVDLTGVAPNYGYTF
>TRBV5-1|TRBJ2-1|many|.
TGCGCCAGCAGCGCTGAGCGAGGGGCAGGACCTATCAATGAGCAGTTCTTC
CASSAERGAGPINEQFF
>TRBV7-2|TRBJ2-1|many|TRBD1
TGTGCCAGCAGCTTAGAGACAGGGCGGGAGCAGTTCTTC
CASSLETGREQFF
>TRBV4-1|TRBJ1-4|many|TRBD1
TGCGCCAGCAGCCAAGAAGTGGGACAACAGGGGAGAAATGAAAAACTGTTTTTT
CASSQEVGQQGRNEKLFF
>TRBV7-9|TRBJ2-5|many|.
TGTGCCAGCAGCTTAGACAGCCCTCATGGTCAAGAGACCCAGTACTTC
CASSLDSPHGQETQYF
>TRBV3-1|TRBJ2-3|many|.
TGTGCCAGCAGCCAAGATGAGCGGAGGGCAGATACGCAGTATTTT
CASSQDERRADTQYF
>TRBV5-1|TRBJ1-1|many|TRBD1
TGCGCCAGCAGCTCCCGCACTGGACAGGTGAACACTGAAGCTTTCTTT
CASSSRTGQVNTEAFF
>TRBV4-1|TRBJ1-1|many|TRBD1
TGCGCCAGCAGCCAAGTGGGCAGGGGGCGGCCTGAAGCTTTCTTT
CASSQVGRGRPEAFF
>TRBV6-5|TRBJ1-5|many|.
TGTGCCAGCAGTTACTCGGCAGGCCTTAATCAGCCCCAGCATTTT
CASSYSAGLNQPQHF
>TRBV5-5|TRBJ1-1|.|.
TGTGCCAGCAGCCCGGCCTCGTGGCGGGTGAACACTGAAGCTTTCTTT
CASSPASWRVNTEAFF
>TRBV7-9|TRBJ1-2|many|.
TGTGCCAGCAGCTTAGGTGTAGACAGTTATGGCTACACCTTC
CASSLGVDSYGYTF
>TRBV6-1|TRBJ2-3|many|.
TGTGCCAGCAGTGAGGACAACCCCGGGCGGTGGGGTAGCACAGATACGCAGTATTTT
CASSEDNPGRWGSTDTQYF
>TRBV7-9|TRBJ2-7|.|TRBD1
TGTGCCAGCAGCCCCAGTAGGGGGCGCCTGTACGAGCAGTACTTC
CASSPSRGRLYEQYF
>TRBV9|TRBJ2-7|many|.
TGTGCCAGCAGCCCCCGGGGACAAACCTACGAGCAGTACTTC
CASSPRGQTYEQYF
>TRBV27|TRBJ1-4|.|TRBD1
TGTGCCAGCAGTGCCAACAGGGGTCGGGGAGAAAAACTGTTTTTT
CASSANRGRGEKLFF
>TRBV29-1|TRBJ2-1|many|TRBD2
TGCAGCGTTGACGCTAGCGGGCTTTACAATGAGCAGTTCTTC
CSVDASGLYNEQFF
>TRBV7-2|TRBJ2-5|many|.
TGTGCCAGCAGCGGTCTGGGGGGGGGCCAGGAGACCCAGTACTTC
CASSGLGGGQETQYF
>TRBV6-5|TRBJ1-3|many|.
TGTGCCAGCAGTTATGCAGGCTCTGGAAACACCATATATTTT
CASSYAGSGNTIYF
>TRBV2|TRBJ2-3|.|TRBD2
TGTGCCAGCACTTTGCGGGGGGATACAGATACGCAGTATTTT
CASTLRGDTDTQYF
>TRBV5-1|TRBJ2-5|many|TRBD2
TGCGCCAGCAGCCCCGGGGGGACCAGTGCGGGGGAGACCCAGTACTTC
CASSPGGTSAGETQYF
>TRBV6-1|TRBJ1-1|.|.
TGTGCCAGTTCCCGCGGGGGATTTGAAGCTTTCTTT
CASSRGGFEAFF
>TRBV5-5|TRBJ2-2|many|TRBD1
TGTGCCAGCAGCACGGGACAGGGCCGCAACACCGGGGAGCTGTTTTTT
CASSTGQGRNTGELFF
>TRBV18|TRBJ1-2|few|TRBD1
TGTGCCAGCTCACCAGATAGACAGGGGATCGGGTATGGCTACACCTTC
CASSPDRQGIGYGYTF
>TRBV2|TRBJ1-2|many|TRBD1
TGTGCCAGCAGATTGACAGGGACTGGCTACACCTTC
CASRLTGTGYTF
>TRBV11-2|TRBJ1-6|many|.
TGTGCCAGCAGCTTAGATACCCCGACAGCCCCGAATTCACCCCTCCACTTT
CASSLDTPTAPNSPLHF
>TRBV25-1|TRBJ1-1|many|.
TGTGCCAGCAGTGCCCTAACAGGGCAGAACACTGAAGCTTTCTTT
CASSALTGQNTEAFF
>TRBV12-3/TRBV12-4|TRBJ2-2|many|.
TGTGCCAGCAGTTTAGGGCAGGAGGGCACCGGGGAGCTGTTTTTT
CASSLGQEGTGELFF
>TRBV12-3/TRBV12-4|TRBJ2-2|few|.
TGTGCCAGCAGATTTGGGGGTGCGTCCGGGGAGCTGTTTTTT
CASRFGGASGELFF
>TRBV7-8|TRBJ2-1|many|.
TGTGCCAGCAGCTCCCCCCCTGACAATGAGCAGTTCTTC
CASSSPPDNEQFF
>TRBV9|TRBJ1-5|many|.
TGTGCCAGCAGCTTAGGGGTTGGGAACAATCAGCCCCAGCATTTT
CASSLGVGNNQPQHF
>TRBV7-8|TRBJ1-5|.|.
TGTGCCAGCAGCTTAGCCTGGGGTACGGGTCAGCCCCAGCATTTT
CASSLAWGTGQPQHF
>TRBV9|TRBJ1-1|many|.
TGTGCCAGCAGCGTAGCTCCGTTGAACACTGAAGCTTTCTTT
CASSVAPLNTEAFF
>TRBV5-6|TRBJ1-1|many|TRBD1
TGTGCCAGCAGCTCACGTCAGGGGGTCCATATGAACACTGAAGCTTTCTTT
CASSSRQGVHMNTEAFF
>TRBV5-1|TRBJ2-1|many|TRBD2
TGCGCCAGCAGCTTGGCCTCGGCGGGGGGACCCTACAATGAGCAGTTCTTC
CASSLASAGGPYNEQFF
>TRBV7-2|TRBJ2-5|many|.
TGTGCCAGCAGCTCGTGGACCCAAGAGACCCAGTACTTC
CASSSWTQETQYF
>TRBV6-6|TRBJ1-1|many|.
TGTGCCAGCAAATCGGGTCCGCGCGAAGCTTTCTTT
CASKSGPREAFF
>TRBV2|TRBJ1-4|many|.
TGTGCCAGCACGGAGTTGACTGAAAAACTGTTTTTT
CASTELTEKLFF
>TRBV4-1|TRBJ2-2|many|.
TGCGCCAGCAGCCAAGTAGATATGGGATTCACGAACACCGGGGAGCTGTTTTTT
CASSQVDMGFTNTGELFF
>TRBV5-1|TRBJ2-5|many|TRBD2
TGCGCCAGCAGTCAACAGACTAGCGGAGAGACCCAGTACTTC
CASSQQTSGETQYF
>TRBV2|TRBJ2-1|many|TRBD2
TGTGCCACCGGGACTAGCGGGGTTAATGAGCAGTTCTTC
CATGTSGVNEQFF
>TRBV20-1|TRBJ1-3|few|TRBD1
TGCAGTGCCACCCTCCTCGGGACAGGGGGAAACACCATATATTTT
CSATLLGTGGNTIYF
>TRBV29-1|TRBJ1-2|many|TRBD1
TGCAGCGCTGGTACAGGGGGCCCCTATGGCTACACCTTC
CSAGTGGPYGYTF
>TRBV28|TRBJ2-3|many|TRBD2
TGTGCCAGCACTAACCACCGTCCGGGCGGGGGGGAAGATACGCAGTATTTT
CASTNHRPGGGEDTQYF